Listed here is a single T cell receptor (beta chain). Its specific antigen is unknown. Base qualities are not recorded, but no much larger clone differs from it by a single base. This sample stems from a study of blood T cell repertoires in COVID-19 (TCRdb year 2020). At the level of the whole study: The collaborator samples originated in the United States, Italy and Spain and spanned the acute and convalescent phases of COVID-19. Where available, HLA class I and class II types were obtained from metadata supplied by the sample provider rather than from assay-based typing. The repertoires were released in a freely available public database meant as a resource for research on the immune response to SARS-CoV-2. Samples came from the ongoing ImmuneRACE study (first 160 participants) plus 1,254 subjects from 6 global collaborators. A de-identified subject ID, COVID-19 status, age in years and sex were almost always included in the sample metadata. The material from the prospective study consisted of cDNA or gDNA derived from T cells, B-cell-depleted T cells, or PBMCs. Subjects who had been exposed to COVID-19, were actively infected with it, or had recovered from it provided the deeply sampled blood TCRbeta repertoires that made up the dataset. Overall study results and their limits: The quantity of clinical and demographic metadata differed by source and by participant and was supplied without curation.

TCRbeta CDR3 regions were amplified from genomic DNA using the immunoSEQ Assay, a bias-controlled multiplex PCR. Under the source paper's analysis protocol: Within the assay, amplification of reference gene primers was used to estimate how many nucleated cells each sample contained. To quantify the absolute abundance of each unique TCRbeta CDR3 rearrangement, sequence reads were collapsed and filtered. For each sample, productive Simpson clonality was calculated as the square root of Simpson's diversity index across productive rearrangements. Here the immuneACCESS table is served through TCRdb, limited to in-frame sequences with V and J called. Missing clones are a known gap in these copies; in checked studies unresolved V genes cover under half, and the rest lacks a known reason. V, J and clone size reflect that table, while D and trimming were determined from the DNA. This sample is represented by some 300,000 clones; 70% to 90% of them were singletons. Approximately 9.4% of the sample is in the top ten clones.

Enrolling through a virtual design, the prospective study's participants ranged in age from roughly 18 to 100 years and lived across approximately 25 United States geographic areas. In the prospective study, participants were assigned to cohorts based on the clinical history participants reported in a screening survey and a study questionnaire. Recovered participants in ImmuneRACE Cohort 3 were defined by two consecutive negative NP/OP PCR tests, clearance by a healthcare professional, or resolution of symptoms. In the prospective study, mobile phlebotomists collected whole blood, serum and a nasopharyngeal or oropharyngeal swab from each participant. Prospective study participants could optionally give additional blood draws and questionnaires over a roughly two-month period. Blood samples from the prospective study were shipped frozen or at room temperature prior to DNA extraction. From V the trimming removes 2 bases and from J it removes 5 bases, while the gene matches leave 10 bases of the junction unaccounted for. Its CDR3 holds 18 amino acids, cysteine through phenylalanine. The DNA shown is the 54-base CDR3, in frame from base 1. For CDR1 and CDR2, the germline V gene lists MDHEN and SYDVKM.

Rearrangement joined TRBV28 to TRBJ1-6; the junction holds 9 bases that match TRBD1. This TCR derives from a woman in her thirties or forties who had recovered from COVID-19. Sequenced: PBMCs or T cells enriched from blood (not recorded which). The CDR3 reads CASSLPGQGIVDNSPLHF. The DNA sequence reads TGTGCCAGCAGTTTACCGGGACAGGGAATAGTGGATAATTCACCCCTCCACTTT.